This is a list of T cell receptor beta chains from one sample in a study of identifying expanded T cells in peripheral blood. Produced via immunoSEQ multiplex PCR; TCRdb's table is partial and in-frame only. This table holds about 80,000 clones, about four fifths found once. The material sequenced was blood. These receptors came from a person aged 18 to 69 in good health. The CDR3 runs from the conserved cysteine through the conserved F or W. The order of the fields is J gene, clone size, V gene, D gene, CDR3 DNA, CDR3 protein. A D gene is named only where the DNA matches it firmly. A clone size is listed for some rows: how often the clone was seen (once, few, many), or a class if it is expanded.

j_gene: TRBJ2-7; abundance: .; v_gene: TRBV29-1; d_gene: .; CDR3nt: TGCAGCGTTGAAGTGGACTTAAACTACGAGCAGTACTTC; CDR3aa: CSVEVDLNYEQYF
j_gene: TRBJ1-4; abundance: .; v_gene: TRBV5-1; d_gene: TRBD1; CDR3nt: TGCGCCAGCAGCCTGAGGGACAGCTCCTTTGACGAACTGTTTTTT; CDR3aa: CASSLRDSSFDELFF
j_gene: TRBJ2-3; abundance: .; v_gene: TRBV7-9; d_gene: .; CDR3nt: TGTGCCAGCAGCTCAATTCCCCCAGATACGCAGTATTTT; CDR3aa: CASSSIPPDTQYF
j_gene: TRBJ2-1; abundance: .; v_gene: TRBV5-1; d_gene: TRBD1; CDR3nt: TGCGCCAGCAGCCCTCAGGGGGCGTTTATCAATGAGCAGTTCTTC; CDR3aa: CASSPQGAFINEQFF
j_gene: TRBJ2-7; abundance: .; v_gene: TRBV7-6; d_gene: .; CDR3nt: TGTGCCAGCAGCTTAGAGTCAAACTCTGTGAACGAGCAGTACTTC; CDR3aa: CASSLESNSVNEQYF
j_gene: TRBJ2-1; abundance: .; v_gene: TRBV5-4; d_gene: .; CDR3nt: TGTGCCAGCAGCTCGGGGGACTTTAACAATGAGCAGTTCTTC; CDR3aa: CASSSGDFNNEQFF
j_gene: TRBJ2-7; abundance: .; v_gene: TRBV18; d_gene: .; CDR3nt: TGTGCCAGCTCTCAAGACAGAACCTACGAGCAGTACTTC; CDR3aa: CASSQDRTYEQYF
j_gene: TRBJ2-7; abundance: .; v_gene: TRBV10-3; d_gene: .; CDR3nt: TGTGCCATCAGTGACGGGGCGGGACGCTACGAGCAGTACTTC; CDR3aa: CAISDGAGRYEQYF
j_gene: TRBJ1-2; abundance: .; v_gene: TRBV28; d_gene: TRBD1; CDR3nt: TGTGCCAGCATCCAACCCACGACAGGGAGAGGCTATGGCTACACCTTC; CDR3aa: CASIQPTTGRGYGYTF
j_gene: TRBJ1-2; abundance: .; v_gene: TRBV19; d_gene: TRBD1; CDR3nt: TGTGCCAGTAGTATACGACAGGGCGACAATGGCTACACCTTC; CDR3aa: CASSIRQGDNGYTF
j_gene: TRBJ2-7; abundance: .; v_gene: TRBV28; d_gene: .; CDR3nt: TGTGCCAGCAGTTTAATACAAAGCTCCTACGAGCAGTACTTC; CDR3aa: CASSLIQSSYEQYF
j_gene: TRBJ2-1; abundance: .; v_gene: TRBV9; d_gene: TRBD1; CDR3nt: TGTGCCAGCAGCGTGGGACAGTACCTAAATGAGCAGTTCTTC; CDR3aa: CASSVGQYLNEQFF
j_gene: TRBJ2-7; abundance: .; v_gene: TRBV28; d_gene: TRBD1; CDR3nt: TGTGCCAGCAGCAATTCCGGGACAGGGGGAGGGGAGCAGTACTTC; CDR3aa: CASSNSGTGGGEQYF
j_gene: TRBJ1-2; abundance: .; v_gene: TRBV10-3; d_gene: .; CDR3nt: TGTGCCATCAGTGCGGACAGAAATTATGGCTACACCTTC; CDR3aa: CAISADRNYGYTF
j_gene: TRBJ1-2; abundance: .; v_gene: TRBV29-1; d_gene: TRBD1; CDR3nt: TGCAGCGTTGTCCCTGCGCAGGGGGCTGATGGCTACACCTTC; CDR3aa: CSVVPAQGADGYTF
j_gene: TRBJ2-7; abundance: .; v_gene: TRBV19; d_gene: TRBD1; CDR3nt: TGTGCCAGTAGTCCGAGACAGGGGGCCTCCTACGAGCAGTACTTC; CDR3aa: CASSPRQGASYEQYF
j_gene: TRBJ2-5; abundance: .; v_gene: TRBV28; d_gene: TRBD2; CDR3nt: TGTGCCAGCAGACTAGCGCTGCCCCAAGAGACCCAGTACTTC; CDR3aa: CASRLALPQETQYF
j_gene: TRBJ2-1; abundance: .; v_gene: TRBV28; d_gene: TRBD2; CDR3nt: TGTGCCAGCAGTTTGGTGAAGGGTGAGACTAGCGGGCTCTATGAGCAGTTCTTC; CDR3aa: CASSLVKGETSGLYEQFF
j_gene: TRBJ2-7; abundance: .; v_gene: TRBV6-5; d_gene: .; CDR3nt: TGTGCCAGCAGCGTCGAGTATCACTACGAGCAGTACTTC; CDR3aa: CASSVEYHYEQYF
j_gene: TRBJ1-1; abundance: once; v_gene: TRBV18; d_gene: TRBD1; CDR3nt: TGTGCCAGCTCATACACGCTCCGGGACAGCAAGTTGAACACTGAAGCTTTCTTT; CDR3aa: CASSYTLRDSKLNTEAFF
j_gene: TRBJ1-1; abundance: .; v_gene: TRBV19; d_gene: TRBD1; CDR3nt: TGTGCCAGTAGTAAAGACAGGGTTGGTGAAGCTTTCTTT; CDR3aa: CASSKDRVGEAFF
j_gene: TRBJ2-4; abundance: .; v_gene: TRBV6-1; d_gene: TRBD1; CDR3nt: TGTGCCAGCAGTGAAGCGCTAGGGACAGCAAAAAACATTCAGTACTTC; CDR3aa: CASSEALGTAKNIQYF
j_gene: TRBJ1-2; abundance: few; v_gene: TRBV7-9; d_gene: .; CDR3nt: TGTGCCAGCAGTAGGGAATATGGCTACACCTTC; CDR3aa: CASSREYGYTF
j_gene: TRBJ2-1; abundance: .; v_gene: TRBV7-2; d_gene: .; CDR3nt: TGTGCCAGCATCCTTATGCCGGGGGGCAATATGAATGAGCAGTTCTTC; CDR3aa: CASILMPGGNMNEQFF
j_gene: TRBJ1-2; abundance: .; v_gene: TRBV28; d_gene: TRBD1; CDR3nt: TGTGCCAGTGCCTCACCAGGAGGGGGCAGGGGTGGGGATGGCTACACCTTC; CDR3aa: CASASPGGGRGGDGYTF
j_gene: TRBJ2-5; abundance: .; v_gene: TRBV9; d_gene: TRBD1; CDR3nt: TGTGCCAGCAGCGTAACCCCGTGGACAGGGGGGGAGGAGACCCAGTACTTC; CDR3aa: CASSVTPWTGGEETQYF
j_gene: TRBJ2-3; abundance: .; v_gene: TRBV5-1; d_gene: TRBD2; CDR3nt: TGCGCCAGCAGCATCGGGGTGGCTAGCGGGAGAAGCACAGATACGCAGTATTTT; CDR3aa: CASSIGVASGRSTDTQYF
j_gene: TRBJ1-1; abundance: once; v_gene: TRBV5-6; d_gene: .; CDR3nt: TGTGCCAGCAGCTGGGGACGGGACACTGAAGCTTTCTTT; CDR3aa: CASSWGRDTEAFF
j_gene: TRBJ2-7; abundance: .; v_gene: TRBV7-9; d_gene: TRBD2; CDR3nt: TGTGCCAGCAGCGAGGGACTAGCGGGAGTTAACGAGCAGTACTTC; CDR3aa: CASSEGLAGVNEQYF
j_gene: TRBJ2-1; abundance: .; v_gene: TRBV2; d_gene: .; CDR3nt: TGTGCCAGCCGGTCCGCGGGAACATACAATGAGCAGTTCTTC; CDR3aa: CASRSAGTYNEQFF